Given below is one TCR beta chain in context. The sample is drawn from a study of blood T cell repertoires in COVID-19. In the study overall: The United States, Italy and Spain provided the acute and convalescent COVID-19 samples. T cells, B-cell-depleted T cells, or PBMCs provided the cDNA or gDNA that served as material.

This CDR3 is built from 15 residues. The ends lost 2 bases at V and 2 bases at J; junction bases unmatched: 3. Germline CDR1 reads KGHSH; CDR2 reads LQKENI. In the original analysis: Amplification with reference gene primers provided the estimates of nucleated cell counts. Measured with immunoSEQ multiplex PCR; TCRdb has only the in-frame clones, and not every one. V and J calls and clone size are copied from that table; D and trimming were computed from the DNA. Among 100,000 to 150,000 clones, almost 85% were seen once, and the ten largest hold under 15%. The receptor was derived from a woman between 25 and 40 years old who had recovered from COVID-19. The sequenced sample consisted of peripheral blood. This chain joins TRBV18 and TRBJ2-7, with 10 bases matching TRBD2. The CDR3 DNA reads as TGTGCCAGCTCACCAACTAGCGGGACCACCTACGAGCAGTACTTC. Translated: CASSPTSGTTYEQYF.